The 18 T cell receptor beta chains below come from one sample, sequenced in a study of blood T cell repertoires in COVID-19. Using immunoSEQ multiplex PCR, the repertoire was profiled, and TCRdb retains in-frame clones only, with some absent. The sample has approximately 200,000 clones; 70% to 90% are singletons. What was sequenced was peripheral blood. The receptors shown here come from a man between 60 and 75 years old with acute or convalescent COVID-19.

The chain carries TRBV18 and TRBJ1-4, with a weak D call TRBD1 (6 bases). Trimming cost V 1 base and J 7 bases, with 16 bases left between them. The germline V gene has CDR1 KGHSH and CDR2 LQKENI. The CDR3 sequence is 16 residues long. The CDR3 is CASSPRLLDSVEKLFF. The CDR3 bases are TGTGCCAGCTCACCACGACTTTTGGACAGTGTTGAAAAACTGTTTTTT.

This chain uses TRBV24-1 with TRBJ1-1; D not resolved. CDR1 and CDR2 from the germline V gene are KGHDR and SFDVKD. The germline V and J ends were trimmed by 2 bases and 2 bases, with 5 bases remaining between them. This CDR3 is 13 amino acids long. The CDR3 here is CATSDSSNTEAFF. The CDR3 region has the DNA TGTGCCACCAGTGATTCTAGCAACACTGAAGCTTTCTTT.

CDR3: CASSVWAGTNYGYTF. Written as DNA, the CDR3 is TGTGCCAGCAGCGTTTGGGCGGGGACTAACTATGGCTACACCTTC. V usage is TRBV9 and J usage is TRBJ1-2; D is undetermined. Germline V CDR1 and CDR2: SGDLS, YYNGEE. CDR3 size: 15 residues. V was trimmed by 2 bases and J by 0 bases, leaving 11 bases between them.

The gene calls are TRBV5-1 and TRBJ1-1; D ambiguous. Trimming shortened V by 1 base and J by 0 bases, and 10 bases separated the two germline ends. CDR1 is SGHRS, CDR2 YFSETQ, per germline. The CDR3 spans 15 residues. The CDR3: CASSLSGYMNTEAFF. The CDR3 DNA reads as TGCGCCAGCAGCTTGTCCGGGTACATGAACACTGAAGCTTTCTTT.

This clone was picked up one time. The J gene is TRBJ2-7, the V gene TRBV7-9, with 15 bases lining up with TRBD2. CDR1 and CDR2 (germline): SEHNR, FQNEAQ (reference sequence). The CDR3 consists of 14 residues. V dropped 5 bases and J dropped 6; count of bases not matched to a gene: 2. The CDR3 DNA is TGTGCCAGCAGCCGGGGACTAGCGGGAGGCGAGCAGTACTTC. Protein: CASSRGLAGGEQYF. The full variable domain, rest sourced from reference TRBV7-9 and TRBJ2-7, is DTGVSQNPRHKITKRGQNVTFRCDPISEHNRLYWYRQTLGQGPEFLTYFQNEAQLEKSRLLSDRFSAERPKGSFSTLEIQRTEQGDSAMYLCASSRGLAGGEQYFGPGTRLTVT.

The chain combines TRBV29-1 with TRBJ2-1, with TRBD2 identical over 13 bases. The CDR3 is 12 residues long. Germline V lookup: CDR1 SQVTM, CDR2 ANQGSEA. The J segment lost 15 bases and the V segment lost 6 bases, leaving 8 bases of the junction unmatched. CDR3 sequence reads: CSVPGLAGRGFF. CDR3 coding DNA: TGCAGCGTACCGGGACTAGCGGGAAGAGGGTTCTTC.

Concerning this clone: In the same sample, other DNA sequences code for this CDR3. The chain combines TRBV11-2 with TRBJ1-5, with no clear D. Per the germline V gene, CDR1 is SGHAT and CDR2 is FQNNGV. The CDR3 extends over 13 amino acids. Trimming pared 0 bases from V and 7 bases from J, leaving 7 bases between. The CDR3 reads CASSLDYSQPQHF. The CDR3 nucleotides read TGTGCCAGCAGCTTAGATTACAGCCAGCCCCAGCATTTT.

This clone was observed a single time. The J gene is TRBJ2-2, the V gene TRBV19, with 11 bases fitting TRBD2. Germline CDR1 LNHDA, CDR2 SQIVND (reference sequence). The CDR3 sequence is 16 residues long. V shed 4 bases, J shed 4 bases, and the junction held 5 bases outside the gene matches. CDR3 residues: CASSTLAGGVTGELFF. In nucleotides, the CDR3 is TGTGCCAGTAGTACTTTAGCGGGAGGGGTCACCGGGGAGCTGTTTTTT.

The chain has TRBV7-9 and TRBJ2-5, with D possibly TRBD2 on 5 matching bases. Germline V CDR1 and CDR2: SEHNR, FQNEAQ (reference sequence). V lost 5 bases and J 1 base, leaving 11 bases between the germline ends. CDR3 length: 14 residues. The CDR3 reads CASSPDWSQETQYF. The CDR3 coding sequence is TGTGCCAGCAGCCCGGACTGGTCCCAAGAGACCCAGTACTTC.

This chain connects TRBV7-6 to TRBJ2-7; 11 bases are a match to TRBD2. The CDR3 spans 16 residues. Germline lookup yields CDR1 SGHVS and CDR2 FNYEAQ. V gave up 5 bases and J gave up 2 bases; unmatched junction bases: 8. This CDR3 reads CASSPGTSGKPYEQYF. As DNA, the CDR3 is TGTGCCAGCAGCCCAGGGACTAGCGGCAAACCCTACGAGCAGTACTTC.

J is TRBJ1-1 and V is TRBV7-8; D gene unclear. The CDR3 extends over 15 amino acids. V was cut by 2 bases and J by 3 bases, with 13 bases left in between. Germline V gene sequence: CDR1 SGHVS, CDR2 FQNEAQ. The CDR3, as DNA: TGTGCCAGCAGCTTAAACACGGCGGGGTACACTGAAGCTTTCTTT. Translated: CASSLNTAGYTEAFF. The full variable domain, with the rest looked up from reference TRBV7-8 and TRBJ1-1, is GAGVSQSPRYKVAKRGQDVALRCDPISGHVSLFWYQQALGQGPEFLTYFQNEAQLDKSGLPSDRFFAERPEGSVSTLKIQRTQQEDSAVYLCASSLNTAGYTEAFFGQGTRLTVV.

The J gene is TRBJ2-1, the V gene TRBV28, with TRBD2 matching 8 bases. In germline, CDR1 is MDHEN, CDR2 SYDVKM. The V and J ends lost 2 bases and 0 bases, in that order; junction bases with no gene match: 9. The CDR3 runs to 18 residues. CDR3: CASSLNLGGRFSYNEQFF. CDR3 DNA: TGTGCCAGCAGTTTAAATCTTGGCGGGAGGTTCTCCTACAATGAGCAGTTCTTC. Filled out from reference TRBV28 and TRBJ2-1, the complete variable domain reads DVKVTQSSRYLVKRTGEKVFLECVQDMDHENMFWYRQDPGLGLRLIYFSYDVKMKEKGDIPEGYSVSREKKERFSLILESASTNQTSMYLCASSLNLGGRFSYNEQFFGPGTRLTVL.

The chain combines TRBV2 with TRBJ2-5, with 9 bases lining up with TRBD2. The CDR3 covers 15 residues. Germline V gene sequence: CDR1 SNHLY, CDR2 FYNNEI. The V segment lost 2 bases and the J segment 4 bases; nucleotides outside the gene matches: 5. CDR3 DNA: TGTGCCAGCAGTGAATTTGCGGGAGGGCCAGAGACCCAGTACTTC. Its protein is CASSEFAGGPETQYF.

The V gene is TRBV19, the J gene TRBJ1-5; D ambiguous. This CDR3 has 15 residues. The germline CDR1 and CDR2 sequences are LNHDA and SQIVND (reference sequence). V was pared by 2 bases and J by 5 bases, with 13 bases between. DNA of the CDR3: TGTGCCAGTAGTATAAGCCACTCCAGGTATCAGCCCCAGCATTTT. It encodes CASSISHSRYQPQHF.

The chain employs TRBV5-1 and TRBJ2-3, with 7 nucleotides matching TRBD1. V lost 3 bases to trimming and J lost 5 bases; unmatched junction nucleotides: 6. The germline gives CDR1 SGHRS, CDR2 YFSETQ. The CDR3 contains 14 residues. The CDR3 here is CASSSGGSGDTQYF. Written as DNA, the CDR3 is TGCGCCAGCAGCTCAGGGGGTTCAGGAGATACGCAGTATTTT.

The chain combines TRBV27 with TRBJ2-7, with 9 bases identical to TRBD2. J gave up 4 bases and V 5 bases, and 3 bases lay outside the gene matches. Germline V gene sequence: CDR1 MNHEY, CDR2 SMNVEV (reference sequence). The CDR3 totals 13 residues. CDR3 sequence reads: CASSAGGLYEQYF. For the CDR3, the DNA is TGTGCCAGCAGTGCGGGAGGGCTTTACGAGCAGTACTTC.

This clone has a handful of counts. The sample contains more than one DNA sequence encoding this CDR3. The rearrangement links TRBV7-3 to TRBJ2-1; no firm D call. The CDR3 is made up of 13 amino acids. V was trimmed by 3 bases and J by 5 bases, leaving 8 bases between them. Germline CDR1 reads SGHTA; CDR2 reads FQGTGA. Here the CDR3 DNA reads TGTGCCAGCAGCTTTGGTAGCAACAATGAGCAGTTCTTC. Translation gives CASSFGSNNEQFF.

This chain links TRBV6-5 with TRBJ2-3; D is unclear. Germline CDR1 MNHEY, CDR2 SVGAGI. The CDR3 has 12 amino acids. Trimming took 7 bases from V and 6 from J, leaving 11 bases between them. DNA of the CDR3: TGTGCCAGCACTTCCCCCTCGGATACGCAGTATTTT. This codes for CASTSPSDTQYF.